This TCR beta chain was recovered during a study of T cell responses to AZD1222 COVID-19 vaccine. Study-wide results and limits: Clonal diversity may have been underestimated in mostly white British donors. Sampling captured repertoires only after the peak T cell response. Vaccine-associated CD4 TCRs spanned spike, dominant at 160-218 and 743-854.

This clone came up once. What it recognizes is unknown. Germline values: CDR1 MNHEY, CDR2 SVGAGI. The CDR3 length is 12 residues. Trimming shortened V by 6 bases and J by 7 bases, and 7 bases separated the two germline ends. Profiled with immunoSEQ multiplex PCR; TCRdb holds only in-frame clones, not every one. The sample has roughly 180,000 clones, 94% seen once. The chain combines TRBV6-5 with TRBJ1-6, with D possibly being TRBD1 (5 bases). This sequence was found in an adult in good health. This specimen was peripheral blood, taken on day 0 of AZD1222 vaccination. CDR3 in amino acids: CASRDTNSPLHF. In nucleotides, the CDR3 is TGTGCCAGCAGGGACACAAATTCACCCCTCCACTTT.